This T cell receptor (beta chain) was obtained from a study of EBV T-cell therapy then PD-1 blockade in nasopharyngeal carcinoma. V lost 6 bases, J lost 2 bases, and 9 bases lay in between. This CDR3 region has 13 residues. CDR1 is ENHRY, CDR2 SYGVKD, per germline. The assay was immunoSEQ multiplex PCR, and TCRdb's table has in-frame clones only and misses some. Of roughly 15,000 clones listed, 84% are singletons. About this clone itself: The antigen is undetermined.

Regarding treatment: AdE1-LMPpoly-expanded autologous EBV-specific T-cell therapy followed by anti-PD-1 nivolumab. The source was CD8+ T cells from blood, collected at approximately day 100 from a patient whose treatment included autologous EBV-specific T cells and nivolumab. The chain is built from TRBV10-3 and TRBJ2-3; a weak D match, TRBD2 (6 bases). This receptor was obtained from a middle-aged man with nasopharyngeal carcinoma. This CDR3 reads CAIRGLSTDTQYF. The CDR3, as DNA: TGTGCCATCAGGGGACTTTCCACAGATACGCAGTATTTT.